One sample yielded the 12 T cell receptor beta chains listed below, sequenced in a study of Ad26.COV2.S vaccination and SARS-CoV-2 variants. The protocol was immunoSEQ multiplex PCR, while the TCRdb copy is restricted to in-frame clones and leaves out a portion. Of about 400,000 clones listed, 83% are singletons. Treatment indicated: around 19 received Ad26.COV2.S at low or high dose, single or two shots; about five received placebo; per-sample allocation not given. At day 63 after the first vaccine or placebo injection, samples were drawn. The sequenced sample was peripheral blood, obtained in a trial of Ad26.COV2.S vaccine versus placebo. These receptor sequences come from a person between 18 and 59 years old who received the Ad26.COV2.S COVID-19 vaccine or a placebo.

The chain recombines TRBV4-3 with TRBJ1-3; D may be TRBD1 (5 bases). CDR3 length: 13 amino acids. Germline V gene data show CDR1 as LGHNA and CDR2 as YSLEER. V lost 2 bases and J lost 6, with 8 bases in between. The CDR3: CASSQPGLNTIYF. As DNA, the CDR3 is TGCGCCAGCAGCCAACCAGGGTTAAACACCATATATTTT.

Turning to this clone: The germline gene is not matched at one end of the junction; a read error may be the cause. The chain carries TRBV10-3 and TRBJ2-7, with D hard to call. The CDR3 contains 20 residues. Per germline, CDR1 ENHRY and CDR2 SYGVKD. CDR3 DNA: TGTGCCATCACCCACTCAACAGTGCCTATTCCTGCGGTCAACTCCTACGGGCAGTACTTC. This codes for CAITHSTVPIPAVNSYGQYF.

V is TRBV19 and J is TRBJ2-7; the D gene is possibly TRBD2 (5 bases). The V end was cut by 5 bases, the J end by 4 bases, with 24 bases between. CDR3 length equals 17 residues. CDR1 is LNHDA and CDR2 is SQIVND in the germline V gene (reference sequence). The chain's CDR3 is CASSFSMVGSRGYEQYF. The CDR3 nucleotides are TGTGCCAGTAGTTTTTCGATGGTGGGGTCCAGAGGGTACGAGCAGTACTTC.

This clone was counted once. This chain joins TRBV18 and TRBJ2-1; 7 bases map to TRBD1. CDR1 and CDR2 from the germline V gene are KGHSH and LQKENI. V gave up 4 bases and J gave up 6 bases; unmatched junction bases: 6. The CDR3 spans 14 residues. This chain's CDR3 is CASSRPGQSNEQFF. In DNA form, the CDR3 reads TGTGCCAGCTCACGGCCGGGACAGAGCAATGAGCAGTTCTTC.

This clone was counted a single time. This sequence joins TRBV3-1 (or the pseudogene TRBV3-2) and TRBJ2-5; the D gene is possibly TRBD2 (6 bases). Per germline, CDR1 LGHDT and CDR2 YNNKEL (reference sequence). Trimming took 0 bases from V and 7 from J, leaving 21 bases between them. The CDR3 is 17 residues long. In DNA form, the CDR3 reads TGTGCCAGCAGCCAAGAGTCGGGACTTACCGCCATGGGGACCCAGTACTTC. Amino acid sequence: CASSQESGLTAMGTQYF.

This chain links TRBV9 with TRBJ1-2; 7 bases match TRBD1. Germline lookup yields CDR1 SGDLS and CDR2 YYNGEE. The CDR3 contains 14 residues. J was trimmed by 1 base and V by 3 bases; bases with no gene match: 3. The CDR3 is CASSAGGGNYGYTF. In DNA, the CDR3 is TGTGCCAGCAGCGCAGGGGGAGGTAACTATGGCTACACCTTC. The full variable domain, rest sourced from reference TRBV9 and TRBJ1-2, is DSGVTQTPKHLITATGQRVTLRCSPRSGDLSVYWYQQSLDQGLQFLIQYYNGEERAKGNILERFSAQQFPDLHSELNLSSLELGDSALYFCASSAGGGNYGYTFGSGTRLTVV.

This chain joins TRBV29-1 and TRBJ1-1, with 9 bases fitting TRBD1. Germline assignment: CDR1 SQVTM and CDR2 ANQGSEA. Germline trimming cut 6 bases from V and 6 bases from J; bases unmatched to any gene: 8. This CDR3 is built from 13 residues. CDR3 DNA: TGCAGCGTCCAGCGGACAGGGGACGCTGAAGCTTTCTTT. Translated, it gives CSVQRTGDAEAFF.

The sample holds one count of this clone. The genes are TRBV4-3 and TRBJ1-1; no definite D call. Germline loops: CDR1 LGHNA, CDR2 YSLEER. This CDR3 is 13 amino acids long. Trimming pared 0 bases from V and 5 bases from J, leaving 7 bases between. The DNA for the CDR3 is TGCGCCAGCAGCCAAGATTCGGGGACTGAAGCTTTCTTT. This encodes CASSQDSGTEAFF.

The J gene is TRBJ2-2, the V gene TRBV7-3; the D is unclear. CDR1 is SGHTA, CDR2 FQGTGA, per germline. CDR3 size: 16 residues. Trimming left V 4 bases short and J 6 bases short, with 18 bases between. The DNA of the CDR3 is TGTGCCAGCAGCTCAGAGCCGGGCGTCCGGGCCGGGGAGCTGTTTTTT. Its protein is CASSSEPGVRAGELFF.

This clone occurred once. This chain joins TRBV9 and TRBJ2-7; 9 bases line up with TRBD2. Germline V gives CDR1 SGDLS, CDR2 YYNGEE. The junction had 3 bases not matched to a gene; V was cut back by 0 bases and J by 2 bases. This CDR3 is 15 amino acids long. The CDR3 bases are TGTGCCAGCAGCGTAGAGGGCGGGAGGGCCTACGAGCAGTACTTC. This encodes CASSVEGGRAYEQYF.

The rearrangement joins TRBV27 to TRBJ2-7; 7 positions agree with TRBD1. V shed 8 bases, J shed 0 bases, and the junction held 1 base outside the gene matches. Germline CDR1 and CDR2: MNHEY and SMNVEV (reference sequence). The CDR3 is 12 residues long. The CDR3 loop is CASGDSSYEQYF. For the CDR3, the DNA is TGTGCCAGCGGGGACAGCTCCTACGAGCAGTACTTC.

V gene TRBV2 combines with J gene TRBJ1-4; TRBD1 aligns across 7 bases. The ends lost 6 bases at V and 8 bases at J; junction bases unmatched: 12. From germline, CDR1 is SNHLY and CDR2 FYNNEI. The CDR3 is 15 amino acids. The DNA for the CDR3 is TGTGCCAGCAGCCGGACAGGCCCTCTGGGGGAAAAACTGTTTTTT. This gives the protein CASSRTGPLGEKLFF.